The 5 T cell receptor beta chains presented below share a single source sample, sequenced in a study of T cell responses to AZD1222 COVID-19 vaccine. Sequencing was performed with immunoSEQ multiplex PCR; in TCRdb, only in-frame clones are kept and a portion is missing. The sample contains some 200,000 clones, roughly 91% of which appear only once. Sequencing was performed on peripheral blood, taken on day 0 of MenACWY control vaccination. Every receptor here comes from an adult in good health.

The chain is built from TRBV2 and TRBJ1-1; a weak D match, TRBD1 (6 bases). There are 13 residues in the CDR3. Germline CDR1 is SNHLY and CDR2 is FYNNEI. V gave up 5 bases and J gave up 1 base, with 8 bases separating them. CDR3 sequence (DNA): TGTGCCAGCAGTTGGACAGAGAACACTGAAGCTTTCTTT. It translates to CASSWTENTEAFF.

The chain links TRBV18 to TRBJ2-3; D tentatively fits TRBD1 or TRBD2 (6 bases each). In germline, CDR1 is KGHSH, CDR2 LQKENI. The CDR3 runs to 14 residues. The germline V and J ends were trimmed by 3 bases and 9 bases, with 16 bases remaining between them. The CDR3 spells CASSPDLSGGTQYF. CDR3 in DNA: TGTGCCAGCTCACCCGATTTATCCGGGGGCACGCAGTATTTT.

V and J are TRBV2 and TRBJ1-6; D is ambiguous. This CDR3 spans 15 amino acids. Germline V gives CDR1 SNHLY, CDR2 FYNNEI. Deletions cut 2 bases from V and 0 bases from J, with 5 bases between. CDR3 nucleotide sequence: TGTGCCAGCAGTGAAATGAGCTCCTATAATTCACCCCTCCACTTT. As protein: CASSEMSSYNSPLHF.

CDR3 amino acids: CASSYLRAGRGYTF. CDR3 DNA: TGTGCCAGCAGTTACCTAAGGGCGGGTCGTGGCTACACCTTC. The rearrangement links TRBV6-2 or TRBV6-3 to TRBJ1-2; no definite D call. V lost 2 bases, J lost 7 bases, and 14 bases lay in between. Per germline, CDR1 MNHEY and CDR2 SVGEGT. The CDR3 sequence is 14 residues long.

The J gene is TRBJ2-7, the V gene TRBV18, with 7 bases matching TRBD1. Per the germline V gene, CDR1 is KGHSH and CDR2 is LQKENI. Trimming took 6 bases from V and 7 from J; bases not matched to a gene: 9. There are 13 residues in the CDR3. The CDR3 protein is CASSSTDRLEQYF. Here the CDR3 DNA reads TGTGCCAGCTCGAGTACGGACAGGCTGGAGCAGTACTTC.